A single sample gave rise to the 30 T cell receptor beta chains below, sequenced in a study of blood T cell repertoires in COVID-19. Profiling relied on immunoSEQ multiplex PCR, and the TCRdb table lists in-frame clones only, not all of them. This table holds about 160,000 clones, around nine tenths found once. The specimen sequenced was PBMCs or T cells enriched from blood (not recorded which). These receptors were collected from a woman aged 45-65 years who had recovered from COVID-19.

This rearrangement joins TRBV20-1 to TRBJ1-5; D unclear. This CDR3 comprises 13 residues. CDR1 is DFQATT, CDR2 SNEGSKA, per germline (reference sequence). V lost 3 bases to trimming and J lost 7 bases, with 13 bases between them. CDR3 coding DNA: TGCAGTGCTAGTGCGGATCCCAGGCAGCCCCAGCATTTT. Amino acids: CSASADPRQPQHF.

CDR3 DNA sequence: TGTGCCAGCAGCTTAACAGGGGCGATAGAAAAACTGTTTTTT. As protein: CASSLTGAIEKLFF. The chain is built from TRBV7-9 and TRBJ1-4; 7 bases are shared with TRBD1. The CDR3 is 14 residues long. V was pared by 2 bases and J by 8 bases, with 5 bases of the junction left unmatched. CDR1 SEHNR and CDR2 FQNEAQ come from the germline V gene (reference sequence).

Many counts were recorded for this clone. This rearrangement joins TRBV9 to TRBJ1-5; weak D call: TRBD1 (5 bases). The germline V and J ends were trimmed by 0 bases and 0 bases, with 10 bases remaining between them. Germline V gene sequence: CDR1 SGDLS, CDR2 YYNGEE. The CDR3 consists of 16 residues. The CDR3 DNA reads as TGTGCCAGCAGCGTAGAGGGACTCAGTAGCAATCAGCCCCAGCATTTT. Residues: CASSVEGLSSNQPQHF.

The CDR3 here is CASSTRQGTNYEQYF. The CDR3 DNA sequence: TGTGCCAGCAGCACCCGACAGGGCACGAACTACGAGCAGTACTTC. The V gene is TRBV21-1, the J gene TRBJ2-7; the table's D call, TRBD1, has no DNA check behind it. TRBV21-1 is recorded as a pseudogene. CDR3 length equals 15 residues.

The chain joins TRBV5-6 to TRBJ2-3, with 8 nucleotides matching TRBD1. This CDR3 has 13 amino acids. The germline V gene has CDR1 SGHDT and CDR2 YYEEEE. V trimming: 4 bases; J trimming: 4 bases; junction bases outside the gene matches: 2. DNA of the CDR3: TGTGCCAGCAGCGCGGACAGGGCAGATACGCAGTATTTT. Its protein is CASSADRADTQYF.

The chain is built from TRBV5-4 and TRBJ1-1, with 10 nucleotides matching TRBD1. The trim removed 4 bases at V and 5 bases at J, leaving 8 bases unmatched. This CDR3 has 15 amino acids. Germline-derived CDR1 and CDR2 are SGHNT and YYREEE (reference sequence). Here the CDR3 DNA reads TGTGCCAGCAGCCCCAGACAGGGGGCAGGTACTGAAGCTTTCTTT. The encoded protein is CASSPRQGAGTEAFF.

The table lists this clone with a count of one. The chain is built from TRBV18 and TRBJ2-3; D not resolved. Per the germline V gene, CDR1 is KGHSH and CDR2 is LQKENI. V was pared by 4 bases and J by 0 bases, with 5 bases between. The CDR3 extends over 13 amino acids. CDR3 residues: CASSHSSTDTQYF. CDR3 DNA sequence: TGTGCCAGCTCACACAGCAGCACAGATACGCAGTATTTT.

The rearrangement joins TRBV20-1 to TRBJ2-1; the match to TRBD1 covers 7 bases. The J segment lost 9 bases and the V segment lost 7 bases, leaving 3 bases of the junction unmatched. Germline values: CDR1 DFQATT, CDR2 SNEGSKA (reference sequence). CDR3 length: 10 amino acids. The DNA of the CDR3 is TGCAGTGTACAGGGGATTGAGCAGTTCTTC. Translated, it gives CSVQGIEQFF.

This chain uses TRBV15 with TRBJ1-2, with D maybe TRBD1 (5 bases). V gave up 5 bases and J gave up 8 bases, with 24 bases separating them. Germline V gives CDR1 LNHNV, CDR2 YYDKDF (reference sequence). The CDR3 is 16 residues long. The CDR3 protein is CATSPGGTGEGKGYTF. CDR3 coding DNA: TGTGCCACCAGCCCCGGGGGAACAGGCGAAGGAAAAGGCTACACCTTC. Looking up the rest from reference TRBV15 and TRBJ1-2 gives the full variable domain: DAMVIQNPRYQVTQFGKPVTLSCSQTLNHNVMYWYQQKSSQAPKLLFHYYDKDFNNEADTPDNFQSRRPNTSFCFLDIRSPGLGDTAMYLCATSPGGTGEGKGYTFGSGTRLTVV.

The rearrangement links TRBV19 to TRBJ1-6; TRBD1 might be the D (5 bases). CDR1 and CDR2 from the germline V gene are LNHDA and SQIVND (reference sequence). Trimming removed 5 bases from V and 7 bases from J, with 12 bases in between. The CDR3 is 14 residues long. As DNA, the CDR3 is TGTGCCAGTAGTCCCCAGGAGGGGAATTCACCCCTCCACTTT. Translation: CASSPQEGNSPLHF.

The rearrangement links TRBV11-1 to TRBJ2-5; TRBD2 is a possible D gene (5 bases). Germline CDR1 SGHAT, CDR2 FQDESV (reference sequence). V gave up 7 bases and J gave up 0 bases, with 15 bases separating them. The CDR3 extends over 15 amino acids. CDR3 in amino acids: CASTRGALYQETQYF. As DNA, the CDR3 is TGTGCCAGCACCCGGGGAGCACTATACCAAGAGACCCAGTACTTC.

The rearrangement joins TRBV29-1 to TRBJ2-2; 8 positions agree with TRBD1. The V segment lost 6 bases and the J segment 5 bases; nucleotides outside the gene matches: 11. The V gene's germline CDR1 is SQVTM and CDR2 ANQGSEA. The CDR3 is made up of 15 amino acids. The CDR3 is CSVRQWQGATGELFF. Written as DNA, the CDR3 is TGCAGCGTGCGACAGTGGCAGGGGGCGACCGGGGAGCTGTTTTTT.

This sequence joins TRBV4-1 and TRBJ1-1, with 9 nucleotides matching TRBD1. CDR1 and CDR2 from the germline V gene are MGHRA and YSYEKL. The V and J ends lost 4 bases and 4 bases, in that order; junction bases with no gene match: 7. There are 15 residues in the CDR3. The CDR3 DNA reads TGCGCCAGCAGCCCGGGGACAGGGACGGTCACTGAAGCTTTCTTT. The encoded protein is CASSPGTGTVTEAFF.

The genes are TRBV24-1 and TRBJ1-2, with TRBD1 as a possible D gene (6 bases). The CDR3 sequence is 13 residues long. V was pared by 6 bases and J by 4 bases, with 11 bases between. CDR1 KGHDR and CDR2 SFDVKD come from the germline V gene. The CDR3 coding sequence is TGTGCCACCAGTTTGGACAGCATCTATGGCTACACCTTC. Residues: CATSLDSIYGYTF.

The chain employs TRBV19 and TRBJ1-1; possible D gene TRBD1, 5 bases. The CDR3 is 16 residues long. With 7 bases removed from V and 0 bases from J, the gap between germline ends came to 18 bases. Per germline, CDR1 LNHDA and CDR2 SQIVND (reference sequence). The DNA for the CDR3 is TGTGCCAGTATGAAGTTGGGGGACTTCATGAACACTGAAGCTTTCTTT. Residues: CASMKLGDFMNTEAFF.

J is TRBJ2-3 and V is TRBV19; TRBD1 aligns across 10 bases. V lost 5 bases and J lost 6; bases outside the gene matches: 5. This CDR3 has 14 residues. Germline CDR1 and CDR2: LNHDA and SQIVND (reference sequence). CDR3 DNA sequence: TGTGCCAGTAGTCTCGGGACAGGGGCCGATACGCAGTATTTT. The encoded protein is CASSLGTGADTQYF.

The chain is built from TRBV9 and TRBJ1-1, with TRBD1 matching over 9 bases. From germline, CDR1 is SGDLS and CDR2 YYNGEE. The CDR3 has 16 residues. With 0 bases clipped from V and 1 base from J, the junction kept 4 bases outside the gene matches. CDR3 in DNA: TGTGCCAGCAGCGTAGGAACAGGGGGCGCGAACACTGAAGCTTTCTTT. Translating it yields CASSVGTGGANTEAFF.

CDR3 residues: CASSMGLAVTGELFF. The CDR3 coding sequence is TGTGCCAGTAGTATGGGACTAGCGGTTACCGGGGAGCTGTTTTTT. The chain employs TRBV19 and TRBJ2-2; TRBD2 agrees at 11 bases. Per germline, CDR1 LNHDA and CDR2 SQIVND (reference sequence). V shed 3 bases, J shed 5 bases, and the junction held 2 bases outside the gene matches. The CDR3 runs to 15 residues.

This clone was counted between two and nine times. The chain links TRBV19 to TRBJ2-2, with D unresolved. CDR3 length: 14 residues. Germline V gene lookup returns CDR1 LNHDA and CDR2 SQIVND (reference sequence). V dropped 0 bases and J dropped 1 base, with 3 bases sitting between them. In nucleotides, the CDR3 is TGTGCCAGTAGTATAGACAGGAACACCGGGGAGCTGTTTTTT. This encodes CASSIDRNTGELFF.

The rearrangement links TRBV19 to TRBJ1-2, with 9 bases identical to TRBD1. The CDR3 length is 15 residues. Looked up from germline, CDR1 is LNHDA and CDR2 is SQIVND (reference sequence). V shed 7 bases, J shed 9 bases, and the junction held 15 bases outside the gene matches. CDR3 in amino acids: CASTRPEGQGSSYTF. The CDR3 region has the DNA TGTGCCAGTACACGGCCCGAGGGACAGGGTAGTAGCTACACCTTC.

This clone was counted a few times. The chain is built from TRBV7-9 and TRBJ2-7; a possible D gene is TRBD2 (6 bases). V was clipped by 3 bases and J by 2 bases, with 8 bases between them. The CDR3 is made up of 13 amino acids. Germline-derived CDR1 and CDR2 are SEHNR and FQNEAQ (reference sequence). The CDR3 coding sequence is TGTGCCAGCAGCTTCCCGGGGGCCTACGAGCAGTACTTC. Translated: CASSFPGAYEQYF.

This chain uses TRBV3-1 (or the pseudogene TRBV3-2) with TRBJ2-7; D is unresolved. Looked up from germline, CDR1 is LGHDT and CDR2 is YNNKEL (reference sequence). The CDR3 extends over 15 amino acids. The V end was cut by 2 bases, the J end by 7 bases, with 18 bases between. The DNA for the CDR3 is TGTGCCAGCAGCCAACCCCTTGGCGGTACCTGGGAGCAGTACTTC. Protein sequence: CASSQPLGGTWEQYF.

In regard to this clone: This same CDR3 is encoded by further DNA sequences in the sample. The chain has TRBV5-6 and TRBJ1-6, with 8 bases identical to TRBD1. CDR3 length: 14 amino acids. CDR1 is SGHDT and CDR2 is YYEEEE in the germline V gene. V dropped 1 base and J dropped 9; count of bases not matched to a gene: 3. CDR3 region: CASSLWTGRSPLHF. Written as DNA, the CDR3 is TGTGCCAGCAGCTTGTGGACAGGGCGTTCACCCCTCCACTTT.

This rearrangement joins TRBV27 to TRBJ2-7; 11 positions agree with TRBD2. Trimming cost V 6 bases and J 3 bases; bases outside gene matches: 1. Germline V gene lookup returns CDR1 MNHEY and CDR2 SMNVEV (reference sequence). This CDR3 has 13 amino acids. The CDR3 sequence: CASRTSGGYEQYF. The CDR3 nucleotides read TGTGCCAGCAGAACTAGCGGGGGCTACGAGCAGTACTTC.

The chain employs TRBV14 and TRBJ2-7; TRBD1 matches at 8 bases. This CDR3 is 15 amino acids long. Losses at the gene ends were 1 base for V and 5 bases for J; bases not matched to a gene: 7. From germline, CDR1 is SGHDN and CDR2 FVKESK. CDR3 loop: CASSQAGQGSDEQYF. CDR3 in DNA: TGTGCCAGCAGCCAAGCAGGACAGGGTTCGGACGAGCAGTACTTC.

This chain joins TRBV30 and TRBJ2-3, with D possibly being TRBD1 (6 bases). The CDR3 sequence is 15 residues long. With 3 bases removed from V and 0 bases from J, the gap between germline ends came to 13 bases. Germline assignment: CDR1 GTSNPN and CDR2 SVGIG (reference sequence). This CDR3 is CAWSREDRSTDTQYF. CDR3 nucleotides: TGTGCCTGGAGCCGTGAGGACAGAAGCACAGATACGCAGTATTTT.

The J gene is TRBJ2-3, the V gene TRBV19; 8 nucleotides line up with TRBD2. CDR3 size: 16 residues. Germline V lookup: CDR1 LNHDA, CDR2 SQIVND (reference sequence). Trimming cost V 1 base and J 0 bases; bases outside gene matches: 3. As DNA, the CDR3 is TGTGCCAGTAGTATAGGGACTAGCCGTAGCACAGATACGCAGTATTTT. It yields the protein CASSIGTSRSTDTQYF.

The V call is TRBV19, the J call TRBJ2-2; 8 positions agree with TRBD1. The CDR3 is 16 amino acids. CDR1 LNHDA and CDR2 SQIVND come from the germline V gene (reference sequence). V lost 1 base, J lost 3 bases, and 4 bases stayed unmatched. CDR3 protein: CASSIGTGLDTGELFF. For the CDR3, the DNA is TGTGCCAGTAGTATAGGGACAGGGTTGGACACCGGGGAGCTGTTTTTT.

V and J are TRBV7-2 and TRBJ2-3; 11 positions match TRBD1. After removal of 4 bases from V and 3 bases from J, the junction contained 3 bases not matched to a gene. The germline gives CDR1 SGHTA, CDR2 FQGNSA. The CDR3 length is 15 residues. CDR3 in amino acids: CASSWDRGRTDTQYF. The DNA for the CDR3 is TGTGCCAGCAGCTGGGACAGGGGGAGGACAGATACGCAGTATTTT.

As for this clone: This sample also contains other DNA sequences that code for the same CDR3. The chain couples TRBV18 to TRBJ2-5; TRBD1 might be the D (5 bases). From germline, CDR1 is KGHSH and CDR2 LQKENI. The V gene lost 6 bases and the J gene lost 3 bases, with 8 bases spanning the gap. The CDR3 covers 12 residues. The CDR3 nucleotides read TGTGCCAGCTCGCCCAGGGAAGAGACCCAGTACTTC. This encodes CASSPREETQYF.